What follows describes a single T cell receptor beta chain. Enrollment of patients from Seattle took place during active infection, with longitudinal follow-up. Germline V lookup: CDR1 SGHDT, CDR2 YYEEEE. This CDR3 comprises 15 residues. The J segment lost 3 bases and the V segment lost 4 bases, leaving 7 bases of the junction unmatched. This sample is drawn from a study of blood T cell repertoires in COVID-19. Study-wide context: COVID-19 samples from acute and convalescent phases originated in the United States, Italy and Spain. Sources were T cells, B-cell-depleted T cells, or PBMCs; the material itself was cDNA or gDNA.

Profiled with immunoSEQ multiplex PCR; TCRdb holds only in-frame clones, not every one. The table lists 150,000 to 200,000 clones, roughly 80% of them singletons. This clonotype was sampled from a woman aged 70 to 79 with COVID-19, enrolled during active disease. This chain links TRBV5-6 with TRBJ1-3, with 7 positions matching TRBD1. Specimen: peripheral blood. This CDR3 reads CASSRDRVGGNTIYF. CDR3 coding DNA: TGTGCCAGCAGCCGAGACAGGGTTGGTGGAAACACCATATATTTT.